A selection of T cell receptor beta chains follows, all from one sample in a study of blood T cell repertoires in COVID-19. Sequenced by immunoSEQ multiplex PCR; TCRdb stores in-frame clones only, minus some. The data show around 70,000 clones, with about nine tenths seen just once and 5.5% to 8% held by the top ten. The source material was peripheral blood. These receptors were taken from a human donor in a cohort sampled during active COVID-19. The CDR3 runs from the conserved cysteine through the conserved F or W. The D gene is left open where the match is weak. Size is stated for part of the rows, as once, few or many counts, or as a class when the clone is expanded.

V gene	clone size	J gene	D gene	CDR3 DNA	CDR3 protein
TRBV10-3	NA	TRBJ1-1	NA	TGTGCCATCAGTGAGGGAGGGGCGCAGGCACAGACTGAAGCTTTCTTT	CAISEGGAQAQTEAFF
TRBV11-2	NA	TRBJ2-5	NA	TGTGCCAGCAGCTTAGTTGGGCGGGGTGGGGAGACCCAGTACTTC	CASSLVGRGGETQYF
TRBV7-9	NA	TRBJ1-1	NA	TGTGCCAGCCCGACTGTGGACACCATGAACACTGAAGCTTTCTTT	CASPTVDTMNTEAFF
TRBV27	NA	TRBJ2-3	NA	TGTGCCAGCAGTTTATTTGGCGGGGCTAGCACAGATACGCAGTATTTT	CASSLFGGASTDTQYF
TRBV27	NA	TRBJ2-7	NA	TGTGCCAGCAGTTTAAAACCGGGACTCACCGCCGAGCAGTACTTC	CASSLKPGLTAEQYF
TRBV6-5	NA	TRBJ1-6	NA	TGTGCCAGCAGTTACTCACAGTCGGCCAATTCACCCCTCCACTTT	CASSYSQSANSPLHF
TRBV30	NA	TRBJ2-3	TRBD2	TGTGCCTGGAGCCCCAAGACTAGCGATTACACAGATACGCAGTATTTT	CAWSPKTSDYTDTQYF
TRBV11-2	NA	TRBJ2-7	NA	TGTGCCAGCAGACAGGGCGGGAGTCGGTACGAGCAGTACTTC	CASRQGGSRYEQYF
TRBV24-1	NA	TRBJ2-3	TRBD1	TGTGCCACCAGTGACCGTCTAAGACAGGGGGCCACAGATACGCAGTATTTT	CATSDRLRQGATDTQYF
TRBV7-2	NA	TRBJ1-6	TRBD1	TGTGCCAGCAGCCGCCGGGACAGGGGACGCGTTAACCATAATTCACCCCTCCACTTT	CASSRRDRGRVNHNSPLHF
TRBV3-1/TRBV3-2	NA	TRBJ2-2	NA	TGTGCCAGCAGCCAAATGGCGGGGACGAACACCGGGGAGCTGTTTTTT	CASSQMAGTNTGELFF
TRBV19	NA	TRBJ2-5	NA	TGTGCCAGTAGGGGCAACGAAGAGACCCAGTACTTC	CASRGNEETQYF
TRBV9	NA	TRBJ2-7	NA	TGTGCCAGCAGCGCGCTCGGGTACGAGCAGTACTTC	CASSALGYEQYF
TRBV3-1/TRBV3-2	few	TRBJ2-7	TRBD1	TGTGCCAGCAGCCAAGATGGGACAGGGATGGGATACGAGCAGTACTTC	CASSQDGTGMGYEQYF
TRBV5-1	NA	TRBJ2-5	NA	TGCGCCAGCAGCTTTAATTCGGACCAAGAGACCCAGTACTTC	CASSFNSDQETQYF
TRBV5-1	NA	TRBJ2-1	TRBD2	TGCGCCAGCAGCTTGGCAGGACTAGCGGGAAGCGGTGAGCAGTTCTTC	CASSLAGLAGSGEQFF
TRBV6-5	NA	TRBJ1-2	NA	TGTGCCAGCAAACGGGACTCCCATGGCTACACCTTC	CASKRDSHGYTF
TRBV3-1/TRBV3-2	NA	TRBJ2-1	NA	TGTGCCAGCAGCCCAACCAGAGGGGGTGAGCAGTTCTTC	CASSPTRGGEQFF
TRBV4-2	NA	TRBJ2-3	TRBD2	TGTGCCAGCAGCCCCCGCGGGGGGGTCGGAGATACGCAGTATTTT	CASSPRGGVGDTQYF
TRBV10-1	NA	TRBJ2-1	TRBD2	TGCGCCAGCAGTGGGCTAGCGGGAGGAGGGTCCTACAATGAGCAGTTCTTC	CASSGLAGGGSYNEQFF
TRBV5-1	NA	TRBJ1-1	TRBD1	TGCGCCAGCACCAGGACAGGGGTGAACACTGAAGCTTTCTTT	CASTRTGVNTEAFF
TRBV5-1	NA	TRBJ1-1	TRBD1	TGCGCCAGCAGCTCTGGAGGGACAGGCCAAGCTTTCTTT	CASSSGGTGQAFF
TRBV7-9	NA	TRBJ2-3	NA	TGTGCCAGCTCCCCGGGTGGAAGCGGTCAGTATTTT	CASSPGGSGQYF
TRBV5-1	NA	TRBJ2-1	TRBD1	TGCGCCAGCAGCTTAGGACAGGGTGGTGGTGAGCAGTTCTTC	CASSLGQGGGEQFF
TRBV5-1	NA	TRBJ1-4	NA	TGCGCCAGCAGCTTGCGTCCGGGAAATGGGGAAAAACTGTTTTTT	CASSLRPGNGEKLFF
TRBV28	NA	TRBJ2-7	TRBD2	TGTGCCAGCAGCGGGACTAGCGGATTCCACGAGCAGTACTTC	CASSGTSGFHEQYF
TRBV4-3	NA	TRBJ2-7	NA	TGCGCCAGCAGCCAAGATCGGGGAGGTCCTTACGAGCAGTACTTC	CASSQDRGGPYEQYF
TRBV29-1	NA	TRBJ1-2	NA	TGCAGCGTTGAAGATCAGCAGGGTGGCTACACCTTC	CSVEDQQGGYTF
TRBV3-1/TRBV3-2	NA	TRBJ2-7	TRBD2	TGTGCCAGCAGCCCTCCGGGACTAGCGGGTTACGAGCAGTACTTC	CASSPPGLAGYEQYF
TRBV5-4	NA	TRBJ2-7	TRBD1	TGTGCCAGCAGCTTGGGGACAGGGGGCCCTACTACCATCTACGAGCAGTACTTC	CASSLGTGGPTTIYEQYF
TRBV7-6	NA	TRBJ2-2	TRBD2	TGTGCCAGCAGCCAGACTAGCGGACTGAACACCGGGGAGCTGTTTTTT	CASSQTSGLNTGELFF
TRBV4-1	NA	TRBJ2-1	NA	TGCGCCAGCAGCCAAGATAAGGGGGAAGTCGCCAATGAGCAGTTCTTC	CASSQDKGEVANEQFF
TRBV7-6	NA	TRBJ1-1	NA	TGTGCCAGCAGCTTAGTAGGACACAATCCGAGTACGAACACTGAAGCTTTCTTT	CASSLVGHNPSTNTEAFF
TRBV10-3	NA	TRBJ2-1	TRBD2	TGTGCCATCAGTGAGTCACTTAGCGGGAGAGGCAATGAGCAGTTCTTC	CAISESLSGRGNEQFF
TRBV3-1/TRBV3-2	NA	TRBJ1-2	NA	TGTGCCAGCAGCCAAGATGGGGGGGGGATCTATGGCTACACCTTC	CASSQDGGGIYGYTF
TRBV12-3/TRBV12-4	NA	TRBJ2-3	NA	TGTGCCAGCAGCCTTCGCACAGATACGCAGTATTTT	CASSLRTDTQYF
TRBV9	NA	TRBJ2-7	NA	TGTGCCAGCAGCGCGGGGGAAAGGTCCTACGAGCAGTACTTC	CASSAGERSYEQYF
TRBV5-6	NA	TRBJ1-6	TRBD1	TGTGCCAGCAGCTTGGGACAGGGGAGCATGGCCCTCCACTTT	CASSLGQGSMALHF
TRBV5-8	NA	TRBJ2-1	TRBD2	TGTGCCAGCAGCTTTGTTTTACGACTAGCGGGGCCGAGCTCCTACAATGAGCAGTTCTTC	CASSFVLRLAGPSSYNEQFF